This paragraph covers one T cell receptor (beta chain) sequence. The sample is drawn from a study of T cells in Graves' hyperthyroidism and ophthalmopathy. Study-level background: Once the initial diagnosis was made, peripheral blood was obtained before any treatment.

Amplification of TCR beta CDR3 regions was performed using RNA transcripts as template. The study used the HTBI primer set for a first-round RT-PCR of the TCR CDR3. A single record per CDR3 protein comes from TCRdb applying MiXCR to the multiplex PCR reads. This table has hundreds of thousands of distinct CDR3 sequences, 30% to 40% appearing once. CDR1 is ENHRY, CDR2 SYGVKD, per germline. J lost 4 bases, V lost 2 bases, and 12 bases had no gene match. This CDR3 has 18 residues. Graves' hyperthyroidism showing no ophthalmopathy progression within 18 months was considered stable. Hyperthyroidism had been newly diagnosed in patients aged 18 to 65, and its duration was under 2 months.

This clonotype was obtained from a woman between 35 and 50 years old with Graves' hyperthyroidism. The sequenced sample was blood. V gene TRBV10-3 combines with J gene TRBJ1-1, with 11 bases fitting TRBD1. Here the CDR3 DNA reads TGTGCCATCAGTGAGAAAGTGGACAGGGGGCATTCGAGCACTGAAGCTTTCTTT. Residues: CAISEKVDRGHSSTEAFF.